One and the same sample provided the 30 T cell receptor beta chains below, sequenced in a study of shared clonotypes between healthy human individuals. CD8 cells classed as naive were CD45RO-negative and positively selected for CCR7, excluding terminally differentiated effector memory CD45RA+ cells. The repertoire was sequenced with immunoSEQ multiplex PCR; TCRdb's copy has only in-frame clones and lacks some. The sample carries hundreds of thousands of clones, around 95% recorded once. Source material: naive CD8+ T cells sorted from blood. The receptors were sampled from a woman aged 25 to 45 in good health.

The CDR3 region is CASKRTGRTEAFF. CDR3 in DNA: TGTGCCAGCAAACGGACAGGGCGGACTGAAGCTTTCTTT. This rearrangement joins TRBV2 to TRBJ1-1; 8 nucleotides line up with TRBD1. V lost 7 bases, J lost 5 bases, and 6 bases stayed unmatched. CDR3 size: 13 residues. Germline CDR1 and CDR2: SNHLY and FYNNEI.

This sequence joins TRBV27 and TRBJ1-2; the D gene is possibly TRBD1 (5 bases). V dropped 4 bases and J dropped 4 bases, with 10 bases sitting between them. The CDR3 totals 13 residues. Germline-derived CDR1 and CDR2 are MNHEY and SMNVEV (reference sequence). CDR3 loop: CASSYGAGYGYTF. The CDR3 coding sequence is TGTGCCAGCAGTTATGGGGCGGGCTATGGCTACACCTTC.

The gene calls are TRBV28 and TRBJ1-4; 8 bases are a match to TRBD1. CDR3 length: 15 residues. The germline V gene has CDR1 MDHEN and CDR2 SYDVKM. The V segment lost 4 bases and the J segment 8 bases; nucleotides outside the gene matches: 9. CDR3 loop: CASSSDRESWEKLFF. The CDR3 DNA reads TGTGCCAGCAGTTCGGACAGGGAGAGTTGGGAAAAACTGTTTTTT.

For the CDR3, the DNA is TGTGCCAGCAGCCGCCGGGAGTGGGGGCTAGATGAAAAACTGTTTTTT. Its translation: CASSRREWGLDEKLFF. The V call is TRBV7-9, the J call TRBJ1-4; maybe TRBD1 (6 bases). The CDR3 runs to 16 residues. Germline CDR1 reads SEHNR; CDR2 reads FQNEAQ (reference sequence). The V and J ends lost 5 bases and 6 bases respectively, with 19 bases between them.

The count of this clone is one. This chain uses TRBV4-1 with TRBJ2-1; D unclear. The CDR3 runs to 16 residues. Trimming left V 0 bases short and J 0 bases short, with 9 bases between. The V gene's germline CDR1 is MGHRA and CDR2 YSYEKL. DNA of the CDR3: TGCGCCAGCAGCCAAGACCGCGGAAGCTCCTACAATGAGCAGTTCTTC. It yields the protein CASSQDRGSSYNEQFF.

The CDR3 is CASSRGRYNEQFF. CDR3 DNA: TGTGCCAGCAGCCGCGGACGCTACAATGAGCAGTTCTTC. The rearrangement joins TRBV11-2 to TRBJ2-1; D is uncertain. Germline V gives CDR1 SGHAT, CDR2 FQNNGV. This CDR3 is 13 amino acids long. The V end was cut by 5 bases, the J end by 3 bases, with 8 bases between.

The chain uses TRBV27 and TRBJ1-5; 8 positions match TRBD1. From germline, CDR1 is MNHEY and CDR2 SMNVEV (reference sequence). This CDR3 comprises 14 residues. V lost 6 bases, J lost 7 bases, and 8 bases stayed unmatched. The CDR3 DNA follows: TGTGCCAGCAGCCCGACAGGGGCGTGGCAGCCCCAGCATTTT. It codes for CASSPTGAWQPQHF.

About this clone: The same CDR3 arises from other DNA sequences in this sample as well. The chain has TRBV28 and TRBJ2-7; D remains ambiguous. The CDR3 totals 11 residues. V lost 1 base and J lost 5, with 3 bases in between. Per the germline V gene, CDR1 is MDHEN and CDR2 is SYDVKM. CDR3 region: CASSLSDEQYF. The DNA for the CDR3 is TGTGCCAGCAGTTTATCGGACGAGCAGTACTTC.

Concerning this clone itself: Distinct nucleotide sequences in the sample also encode this CDR3. The chain recombines TRBV9 with TRBJ1-1; tentative D call: TRBD1 (5 bases). Looked up from germline, CDR1 is SGDLS and CDR2 is YYNGEE. Trimming shortened V by 0 bases and J by 6 bases, and 9 bases separated the two germline ends. The CDR3 runs to 13 residues. The CDR3 spells CASSVGGGAEAFF. DNA for the CDR3: TGTGCCAGCAGCGTAGGTGGAGGGGCTGAAGCTTTCTTT.

Only one count was recorded for this clone. The J gene is TRBJ2-1, the V gene TRBV28; D is ambiguous. The V gene lost 0 bases and the J gene lost 0 bases, with 18 bases spanning the gap. Germline V gene lookup returns CDR1 MDHEN and CDR2 SYDVKM. The CDR3 has 19 amino acids. Here the CDR3 reads CASSLWVSTINYSYNEQFF. As DNA, the CDR3 is TGTGCCAGCAGTTTATGGGTCAGCACCATCAATTACTCCTACAATGAGCAGTTCTTC. Drawing the rest from reference TRBV28 and TRBJ2-1, the complete variable domain is DVKVTQSSRYLVKRTGEKVFLECVQDMDHENMFWYRQDPGLGLRLIYFSYDVKMKEKGDIPEGYSVSREKKERFSLILESASTNQTSMYLCASSLWVSTINYSYNEQFFGPGTRLTVL.

This clone occurred once. J is TRBJ2-5 and V is TRBV5-6, with TRBD2 identical over 10 bases. The ends lost 4 bases at V and 7 bases at J; junction bases unmatched: 10. This CDR3 is 15 amino acids long. The V gene's germline CDR1 is SGHDT and CDR2 YYEEEE. This chain's CDR3 is CASSGTSARGGTQYF. CDR3 sequence (DNA): TGTGCCAGCAGCGGGACTAGCGCGAGAGGGGGGACCCAGTACTTC.

This sequence joins TRBV6-5 and TRBJ2-1, with TRBD1 as a possible D gene (6 bases). The germline gives CDR1 MNHEY, CDR2 SVGAGI. V gave up 1 base and J gave up 0 bases, with 10 bases separating them. This CDR3 has 16 amino acids. The CDR3 loop is CASSYLGTNSYNEQFF. In nucleotides, the CDR3 is TGTGCCAGCAGTTACTTAGGGACAAACTCCTACAATGAGCAGTTCTTC.

The CDR3 DNA sequence: TGTGCCACCAGCAGAGTCCCTAGCAACGAGCAGTACTTC. Translation: CATSRVPSNEQYF. The chain recombines TRBV15 with TRBJ2-7; D perhaps matches TRBD2 (5 bases). Per germline, CDR1 LNHNV and CDR2 YYDKDF (reference sequence). This CDR3 comprises 13 residues. The germline V and J ends were trimmed by 1 base and 5 bases, with 9 bases remaining between them.

The chain employs TRBV27 and TRBJ2-7; 13 bases agree with TRBD2. V was pared by 1 base and J by 5 bases, with 5 bases of the junction left unmatched. Germline CDR1 reads MNHEY; CDR2 reads SMNVEV (reference sequence). This CDR3 comprises 16 residues. This CDR3 reads CASSLLLAGGPHEQYF. The CDR3, as DNA: TGTGCCAGCAGTTTATTACTAGCGGGAGGGCCCCACGAGCAGTACTTC.

About this clone itself: In the same sample, other DNA sequences code for this CDR3. The chain links TRBV4-1 to TRBJ1-1; D gene ambiguous. Trimming shortened V by 1 base and J by 1 base, and 7 bases separated the two germline ends. From germline, CDR1 is MGHRA and CDR2 YSYEKL. CDR3 length equals 14 residues. The CDR3 DNA reads as TGCGCCAGCAGCCAAGGCGGGGAGAACACTGAAGCTTTCTTT. It translates to CASSQGGENTEAFF.

The genes are TRBV6-6 and TRBJ2-5, with D maybe TRBD2 (6 bases). The CDR3 contains 15 residues. The germline V and J ends were trimmed by 0 bases and 4 bases, with 12 bases remaining between them. Germline V gives CDR1 MNHNY, CDR2 SVGAGI (reference sequence). CDR3 sequence: CASSYSPRGGETQYF. The CDR3 DNA reads as TGTGCCAGCAGTTACTCGCCGAGGGGAGGAGAGACCCAGTACTTC.

This rearrangement joins TRBV4-1 to TRBJ2-4; D gene unclear. Trimming took off 4 bases at V and 0 bases at J, with 7 bases between the two ends. CDR1 is MGHRA and CDR2 is YSYEKL in the germline V gene. The CDR3 is 14 amino acids. The chain's CDR3 is CASSPSLAKNIQYF. Here the CDR3 DNA reads TGCGCCAGCAGCCCCTCCTTAGCCAAAAACATTCAGTACTTC.

V gene TRBV29-1 combines with J gene TRBJ1-1; D possibly corresponds to TRBD1 (5 bases). Germline values: CDR1 SQVTM, CDR2 ANQGSEA. The V end lost 7 bases, the J end lost 4 bases, and 10 bases lay between the germline ends. The CDR3 extends over 11 amino acids. This CDR3 is CSARGSTEAFF. In nucleotides, the CDR3 is TGCAGCGCTAGGGGATCCACTGAAGCTTTCTTT.

The CDR3 is CASSRGLEHQETQYF. The CDR3 DNA reads as TGTGCCAGCAGCCGAGGTTTAGAACACCAAGAGACCCAGTACTTC. The V call is TRBV5-4, the J call TRBJ2-5; no firm D call. CDR1 and CDR2 (germline): SGHNT, YYREEE (reference sequence). The length of the CDR3 is 15 residues. Trimming removed 4 bases from V and 0 bases from J, with 13 bases in between.

This clone was seen once. J is TRBJ2-7 and V is TRBV6-5, with TRBD2 matching over 10 bases. Germline CDR1 reads MNHEY; CDR2 reads SVGAGI. V shed 0 bases and J 5 bases; nucleotides not matched to a gene: 4. The CDR3 is made up of 15 amino acids. The CDR3: CASSYSASGSNEQYF. CDR3 coding DNA: TGTGCCAGCAGTTACTCGGCTAGCGGGAGCAACGAGCAGTACTTC.

The CDR3 spells CAISELSRQGKETQYF. The CDR3 DNA sequence: TGTGCCATCAGTGAGTTAAGCCGACAGGGTAAGGAGACCCAGTACTTC. V gene TRBV10-3 combines with J gene TRBJ2-5; TRBD1 aligns across 7 bases. The CDR3 consists of 16 residues. Germline V lookup: CDR1 ENHRY, CDR2 SYGVKD. The ends lost 1 base at V and 5 bases at J; junction bases unmatched: 10.

J is TRBJ2-1 and V is TRBV5-6; 7 positions match TRBD2. CDR3 length: 15 residues. Unmatched junction bases numbered 5, after V lost 3 bases and J lost 2 bases. Germline V gives CDR1 SGHDT, CDR2 YYEEEE. The CDR3 region is CASSSTSEPYNEQFF. CDR3 DNA sequence: TGTGCCAGCAGCTCTACTAGCGAGCCCTACAATGAGCAGTTCTTC.

The CDR3 sequence: CASSVGRMKQAPTYEQYF. Here the CDR3 DNA reads TGTGCCAGCAGTGTCGGGAGAATGAAACAGGCCCCAACCTACGAGCAGTACTTC. The chain is built from TRBV6-1 and TRBJ2-7; tentatively, D is TRBD2 (6 bases). Germline loops: CDR1 MNHNS, CDR2 SASEGT. The CDR3 is 18 amino acids. Trimming took 4 bases from V and 2 from J, leaving 24 bases between them.

The genes are TRBV6-1 and TRBJ1-3; no clear D gene. The CDR3 extends over 10 amino acids. V was pared by 4 bases and J by 5 bases, with 0 bases between. The germline gives CDR1 MNHNS, CDR2 SASEGT. The CDR3 protein is CASSGNTIYF. The CDR3 nucleotides read TGTGCCAGCAGTGGAAACACCATATATTTT.

The CDR3 DNA sequence: TGTGCCAGCAGTTTAGCGGCCCAAGTGCAAGAGCAGTACTTC. It codes for CASSLAAQVQEQYF. The chain joins TRBV5-5 to TRBJ2-7; a weak D match, TRBD2 (6 bases). Trimming removed 5 bases from V and 7 bases from J, with 19 bases in between. The CDR3 has 14 residues. The V gene's germline CDR1 is SGHKS and CDR2 YYEKEE (reference sequence). Supplemented by reference TRBV5-5 and TRBJ2-7, the full variable domain reads DAGVTQSPTHLIKTRGQQVTLRCSPISGHKSVSWYQQVLGQGPQFIFQYYEKEERGRGNFPDRFSARQFPNYSSELNVNALLLGDSALYLCASSLAAQVQEQYFGPGTRLTVT.

This chain joins TRBV6-5 and TRBJ2-7, with D tentatively TRBD2 (5 bases). CDR3 length equals 13 residues. Germline loops: CDR1 MNHEY, CDR2 SVGAGI. V lost 7 bases and J 1 base, leaving 11 bases between the germline ends. CDR3 residues: CASTPSGSYEQYF. The DNA of the CDR3 is TGTGCCAGCACCCCCTCGGGGTCCTACGAGCAGTACTTC.

The J gene is TRBJ2-7, the V gene TRBV7-9, with D tentatively TRBD1 (6 bases). The V and J ends lost 5 bases and 3 bases respectively, with 14 bases between them. The CDR3 is 14 residues long. Germline V lookup: CDR1 SEHNR, CDR2 FQNEAQ (reference sequence). The CDR3 here is CASSASQGYYEQYF. The CDR3 DNA is TGTGCCAGCAGCGCTAGTCAGGGGTACTACGAGCAGTACTTC.

The rearrangement uses TRBV29-1 and TRBJ2-1; tentatively, D is TRBD2 (6 bases). Germline-derived CDR1 and CDR2 are SQVTM and ANQGSEA. Trimming took off 5 bases at V and 1 base at J, with 6 bases between the two ends. This CDR3 region has 12 residues. CDR3 nucleotide sequence: TGCAGCGTTAGCGGGTCCTACAATGAGCAGTTCTTC. Translating it yields CSVSGSYNEQFF.

The CDR3 DNA reads TGTGCCAGCAGCTTAGCGGCTAGCGGGACTTCCGGGGAGCTGTTTTTT. Residues: CASSLAASGTSGELFF. This chain joins TRBV7-9 and TRBJ2-2; 9 bases line up with TRBD2. After removal of 0 bases from V and 6 bases from J, the junction contained 5 bases not matched to a gene. This CDR3 region has 16 residues. Per germline, CDR1 SEHNR and CDR2 FQNEAQ (reference sequence).

In its sample, this clone was seen once. The rearrangement uses TRBV7-9 and TRBJ2-3; TRBD2 aligns across 10 bases. Germline trimming cut 7 bases from V and 5 bases from J; bases unmatched to any gene: 15. The CDR3 contains 17 residues. Germline V gives CDR1 SEHNR, CDR2 FQNEAQ (reference sequence). CDR3 sequence: CASNLLGLAGVVDTQYF. The CDR3 coding sequence is TGTGCCAGCAACCTACTCGGGCTAGCGGGAGTGGTAGATACGCAGTATTTT.